One sample yielded the 5 T cell receptor beta chains listed below, sequenced in a study of post-analysis software for immune sequencing data. Which antigens these TCRs recognize remains unknown. The library was made from cDNA and included unique molecular identifiers. TCRdb ran MiXCR on the PCR reads and lists one entry per CDR3 protein. The repertoire includes a few hundred thousand distinct CDR3 sequences, 35% to 45% of them detected once, and 4.5% to 5.5% sits in the top ten. General study points: Patients carried a handful of TRBV segments more frequently than controls did, and TRBV5-6, TRBV5-1 and TRBV20-1 were among them.

Sequencing input: blood. These receptors were taken from a girl aged 10-17 years with multiple sclerosis.

The CDR3, as DNA: TGTGCCAGCAGCTTCATTCCGTCTGGGGCCAACGTCCTGACTTTC. Its translation: CASSFIPSGANVLTF. The rearrangement joins TRBV7-8 to TRBJ2-6; D uncertain. CDR3 length equals 15 residues. The V and J ends lost 3 bases and 1 base respectively, with 7 bases between them. The germline CDR1 and CDR2 sequences are SGHVS and FQNEAQ.

The table lists this clonotype with a few counts. A much larger clone differs by one base, so this may be a read error. V usage is TRBV7-8 and J usage is TRBJ2-3; TRBD2 matches at 8 bases. The CDR3 has 17 amino acids. CDR1 is SGHVS, CDR2 FQNEAQ, per germline. The CDR3 nucleotides are TGTGCCAACAGCCAAACCGCTAGCGGGTCTAGCACAGATACGCAGTATTTT. Protein sequence: CANSQTASGSSTDTQYF.

As concerns this clonotype: It may be a read error: a sequence one base away is much more abundant. The chain carries TRBV29-1 and TRBJ2-5, with 10 nucleotides matching TRBD2. The CDR3 sequence is 12 residues long. Germline assignment: CDR1 SQVTM and CDR2 ANQGSEA. V lost 4 bases to trimming and J lost 9 bases; unmatched junction nucleotides: 5. CDR3 in DNA: TGCAGCGTTGTGAGCGGGGGGGAGGCCCAGTACTTC. The encoded protein is CSVVSGGEAQYF.

The chain links TRBV20-1 to TRBJ1-2; D is undetermined. With 4 bases removed from V and 8 bases from J, the gap between germline ends came to 20 bases. Germline CDR1 and CDR2: DFQATT and SNEGSKA (reference sequence). The CDR3 extends over 14 amino acids. As DNA, the CDR3 is TGCAGTGCTATGGACGGGGATACTCTGGGGGGCTACACCTTC. Its protein product is CSAMDGDTLGGYTF.

The table lists this clonotype with many counts. The chain carries TRBV20-1 and TRBJ2-3, with 12 bases that match TRBD2. CDR1 is DFQATT and CDR2 is SNEGSKA in the germline V gene (reference sequence). The CDR3 is made up of 14 amino acids. Losses at the gene ends were 6 bases for V and 6 bases for J; bases not matched to a gene: 7. CDR3 loop: CSAATSGRGDTQYF. The CDR3 region has the DNA TGCAGTGCGGCGACTAGCGGGAGAGGGGATACGCAGTATTTT.